A single sample is the source of the 13 T cell receptor beta chains below, sequenced in a study of metastatic and nonmetastatic thyroid tumors. None of the patients had undergone any treatment ahead of thyroid surgery. TCRdb reanalyzed the PCR reads with MiXCR. This table has about 40,000 clones, under 20% appearing once. The source material was tumor tissue. The receptors stem from a female donor with papillary thyroid cancer or a benign thyroid nodule (not recorded which). Some clones in this sample may be carry-over from other donors' samples.

This clone appeared many times. The chain recombines TRBV6-2 or TRBV6-3 with TRBJ1-1; no definite D call. CDR3 size: 12 residues. Trimming removed 6 bases at V and 5 bases at J, with 10 bases between. Germline V gene data show CDR1 as MNHEY and CDR2 as SVGEGT. As DNA, the CDR3 is TGTGCCAGCAGATGGGGTAGAACTGAAGCTTTCTTT. Protein: CASRWGRTEAFF.

About this clone itself: This may be a read error, as it is one base from a much larger clone. The chain uses TRBV11-3 and TRBJ2-1; D is uncertain. Deletions cut 5 bases from V and 1 base from J, with 9 bases between. The length of the CDR3 is 14 residues. CDR1 is SGHNT and CDR2 is YENEEA in the germline V gene. CDR3 bases: TGTGCCAGCAGCATGTGCCTGTCCTACAATGAGCAGTTCTTC. It yields the protein CASSMCLSYNEQFF.

This clone appeared many times. The J gene is TRBJ1-2, the V gene TRBV6-1; the D gene is possibly TRBD1 (5 bases). The CDR3 sequence is 14 residues long. CDR1 is MNHNS, CDR2 SASEGT, per germline. V lost 5 bases and J lost 3, with 13 bases in between. CDR3 sequence: CASSPWAGDYGYTF. DNA of the CDR3: TGTGCCAGCAGTCCGTGGGCGGGGGACTATGGCTACACCTTC.

This clone was picked up many times. This chain links TRBV5-1 with TRBJ2-2; 8 bases map to TRBD1. The CDR3 covers 15 residues. J was trimmed by 4 bases and V by 3 bases; bases with no gene match: 5. CDR1 is SGHRS, CDR2 YFSETQ, per germline. In DNA, the CDR3 is TGCGCCAGCAGCTCAGGAGGGACAGGCACCGGGGAGCTGTTTTTT. Translating gives CASSSGGTGTGELFF.

This clone showed up many times. The CDR3 here is CASSDLGSQGNTIYF. The CDR3 coding sequence is TGTGCCAGCAGCGACCTGGGAAGTCAAGGAAACACCATATATTTT. The J gene is TRBJ1-3, the V gene TRBV27; D unresolved. Germline CDR1 is MNHEY and CDR2 is SMNVEV (reference sequence). The CDR3 sequence is 15 residues long. Trimming left V 6 bases short and J 4 bases short, with 16 bases between.

A word on this clone: A much larger clone sits a single nucleotide away, making a read error possible. The V call is TRBV5-1, the J call TRBJ2-5; TRBD2 might be the D (5 bases). Trimming stripped 2 bases from V and 9 bases from J, with 17 bases between. Germline CDR1 SGHRS, CDR2 YFSETQ. The CDR3 runs 14 residues. CDR3: CASSFGGLGVAQYF. The CDR3, as DNA: TGCGCCAGCAGCTTTGGAGGCCTTGGAGTTGCCCAGTACTTC.

This clone has more than one count but fewer than ten. This chain uses TRBV27 with TRBJ2-7; TRBD2 matches at 8 bases. From germline, CDR1 is MNHEY and CDR2 SMNVEV (reference sequence). Trimming cost V 0 bases and J 3 bases; bases outside gene matches: 13. This CDR3 region has 18 residues. CDR3 sequence (DNA): TGTGCCAGCAGTTTATCCCAGACCATAGCGGGACCCAACTACGAGCAGTACTTC. It encodes CASSLSQTIAGPNYEQYF.

Turning to this clone: One end of the junction fails to match germline, which may point to a read error. The V gene is TRBV28, the J gene TRBJ1-1; unclear D gene. Germline V gene lookup returns CDR1 MDHEN and CDR2 SYDVKM. The CDR3 is 15 residues long. CDR3 in amino acids: CASSLGKTRATEAVF. CDR3 nucleotide sequence: TGTGCCAGCAGTTTAGGGAAAACCCGGGCCACTGAAGCTGTCTTT.

There are many counts of this clone. The chain links TRBV5-1 to TRBJ2-1; D uncertain. Between the trimmed V and J ends, which lost 7 bases and 0 bases, there was a span of 14 bases. Germline V gene lookup returns CDR1 SGHRS and CDR2 YFSETQ. The CDR3 loop spans 15 amino acids. Written as DNA, the CDR3 is TGCGCCAGCCGCGGTCGGCCCAGCTCCTACAATGAGCAGTTCTTC. Its protein is CASRGRPSSYNEQFF.

This clone was counted ten times or more. This rearrangement joins TRBV30 to TRBJ2-7; 10 nucleotides agree with TRBD1. CDR1 is GTSNPN, CDR2 SVGIG, per germline (reference sequence). This CDR3 is built from 13 residues. Trimming cost V 2 bases and J 6 bases; bases outside gene matches: 4. Here the CDR3 DNA reads TGTGCCTGGAGTCCGGGACAGGGGTTCGAGCAGTACTTC. Protein product: CAWSPGQGFEQYF.

This clone was seen a handful of times. Possible read error: a much larger clone is one base away. This chain uses TRBV27 with TRBJ2-2, with D perhaps matching TRBD2 (5 bases). This CDR3 has 13 amino acids. The germline V and J ends were trimmed by 7 bases and 7 bases, with 13 bases remaining between them. Germline CDR1 is MNHEY and CDR2 is SMNVEV (reference sequence). Here the CDR3 DNA reads TGTGCCAGCACGGGGTTAGGTGACGGGGAGCTGTTTTTT. Translation: CASTGLGDGELFF.

There are a few counts of this clone. Just one base apart from a much larger clone, this may be a read error. The same CDR3 can be traced to other DNA sequences in this sample. The chain couples TRBV7-2 to TRBJ2-3; 8 bases fit TRBD2. Germline loops: CDR1 SGHTA, CDR2 FQGNSA. The CDR3 covers 15 residues. The CDR3 loop is CASSLVASGTDTQYF. The CDR3 DNA is TGCGCCAGCAGCTTGGTGGCTAGCGGGACAGATACGCAGTATTTT.

The chain has TRBV15 and TRBJ1-5; possibly TRBD1 for D (6 bases). This CDR3 is 17 amino acids long. Germline CDR1 LNHNV, CDR2 YYDKDF (reference sequence). As DNA, the CDR3 is TGTACCGCCAGCACCAGGACAGCTCTTCTCGCCAATCAGCCCCAGCATTTT. Its translation is CTASTRTALLANQPQHF.